These 9 T cell receptor beta chains were sequenced from one sample in a study of vaccination and CD4 T cells after COVID-19 (dated by TCRdb to between 2021 and 2024). Libraries were constructed by PCR. Sequenced using an Illumina iSeq 100. DNA from cultured CD4+ T cells underwent TCR sequencing with the Oncomine TCR Beta short-read assay at the Johns Hopkins FTIC core. The raw public reads went through TCRdb reprocessing: fastp at Q25, MiXCR clone calling, in-frame beta chains kept. Identical CDR3 protein sequences are pooled into one entry, listed with their most common genes and DNA. This sample comprises around 15,000 distinct CDR3 sequences, approximately 60% of them detected only once. About 10% of the sample goes to the ten largest clones. These TCRs' antigens remain unknown. The meaning of the sample's treatment or condition label: roughly 11-day PBMC culture with coronavirus spike peptide pools or control peptides (ViraFEST assay).

Sequencing input: CD4+ T cells from blood, cultured in vitro. The receptors were sampled from a human donor who had recovered from COVID-19.

This clonotype was seen only once. The chain joins TRBV28 to TRBJ1-5; possible D gene TRBD1, 6 bases. The germline gives CDR1 MDHEN, CDR2 SYDVKM. V lost 8 bases and J lost 3, with 14 bases in between. The CDR3 is 14 residues long. The CDR3 nucleotides read TGTGCCAGCGAGGGGGGAGGAACCAATCAGCCCCAGCATTTT. It yields the protein CASEGGGTNQPQHF.

The chain uses TRBV5-8 and TRBJ1-5; D unresolved. V lost 0 bases, J lost 2 bases, and 9 bases lay in between. Germline-derived CDR1 and CDR2 are SGHTS and YDEGEE. This CDR3 region has 15 residues. The DNA of the CDR3 is TGTGCCAGCAGCTTGGAGGGTTCGGGCAATCAGCCCCAGCATTTT. Residues: CASSLEGSGNQPQHF.

This clonotype was counted only a few times. The gene calls are TRBV20-1 and TRBJ1-4, with 9 bases matching TRBD1. The CDR3 loop spans 14 amino acids. With 7 bases clipped from V and 8 bases from J, the junction kept 11 bases outside the gene matches. Germline loops: CDR1 DFQATT, CDR2 SNEGSKA (reference sequence). Here the CDR3 reads CSVTGGGRGEKLFF. Written as DNA, the CDR3 is TGCAGTGTTACAGGGGGCGGCCGGGGGGAAAAACTGTTTTTT.

J is TRBJ1-1 and V is TRBV5-5, with D hard to call. Germline loops: CDR1 SGHKS, CDR2 YYEKEE (reference sequence). V was trimmed by 3 bases and J by 1 base, leaving 16 bases between them. This CDR3 has 16 residues. CDR3 protein: CASSYQGRWRNTEAFF. In DNA, the CDR3 is TGTGCCAGCAGCTACCAAGGGAGGTGGAGGAACACTGAAGCTTTCTTT. Full variable domain (remainder filled in from reference TRBV5-5 and TRBJ1-1): DAGVTQSPTHLIKTRGQQVTLRCSPISGHKSVSWYQQVLGQGPQFIFQYYEKEERGRGNFPDRFSARQFPNYSSELNVNALLLGDSALYLCASSYQGRWRNTEAFFGQGTRLTVV.

There are a few counts of this clonotype. This sequence joins TRBV2 and TRBJ1-2, with D maybe TRBD1 (5 bases). Germline V gene lookup returns CDR1 SNHLY and CDR2 FYNNEI. This CDR3 region has 14 residues. Trimming removed 4 bases at V and 2 bases at J, with 11 bases between. CDR3 DNA: TGTGCCAGCAGTGTTGAGGGGACGAACTATGGCTACACCTTC. Translating gives CASSVEGTNYGYTF.

V is TRBV10-3 and J is TRBJ1-2, with a possible D match to TRBD1 (6 bases). CDR1 ENHRY and CDR2 SYGVKD come from the germline V gene. Trimming cost V 0 bases and J 2 bases, with 7 bases left between them. The CDR3 is made up of 14 amino acids. This chain's CDR3 is CAISESGANYGYTF. CDR3 nucleotide sequence: TGTGCCATCAGTGAGTCGGGGGCAAACTATGGCTACACCTTC.

The CDR3 is CASSLVAGGAGRGELFF. CDR3 sequence (DNA): TGTGCCAGCAGCTTAGTAGCAGGGGGCGCAGGACGAGGGGAGCTGTTTTTT. V and J are TRBV7-2 and TRBJ2-2; 8 positions match TRBD1. V gave up 1 base and J gave up 8 bases; unmatched junction bases: 12. The germline V gene has CDR1 SGHTA and CDR2 FQGNSA. The CDR3 consists of 17 residues.

The chain is built from TRBV19 and TRBJ1-2; maybe TRBD1 (6 bases). From germline, CDR1 is LNHDA and CDR2 SQIVND (reference sequence). Trimming took off 3 bases at V and 8 bases at J, with 25 bases between the two ends. This CDR3 has 17 amino acids. The CDR3 reads CASSIVDSSRSTRGYTF. CDR3 in DNA: TGTGCCAGTAGTATCGTGGACAGCTCCCGATCCACCCGCGGCTACACCTTC.

V is TRBV28 and J is TRBJ1-4, with TRBD1 matching over 7 bases. V trimming: 8 bases; J trimming: 7 bases; junction bases outside the gene matches: 13. The CDR3 is 15 residues long. Germline CDR1 and CDR2: MDHEN and SYDVKM. CDR3: CASQEYRGEAEKLFF. CDR3 sequence (DNA): TGTGCCAGCCAGGAATACAGGGGAGAGGCTGAAAAACTGTTTTTT.